This T cell receptor beta chain was found in a study of tumour-infiltrating T cells in Burkitt lymphoma. Study-wide background: Survival, overall and progression-free, tracked with productive clonality.

With 4 bases removed from V and 0 bases from J, the gap between germline ends came to 7 bases. The germline gives CDR1 LNHDA, CDR2 SQIVND (reference sequence). This CDR3 comprises 14 residues. This clone was picked up one time. The assay was immunoSEQ multiplex PCR, and TCRdb's table has in-frame clones only and misses some. There are around 15,000 clones in the sample; about 77% occur only once, and around 2% lies in the top ten. Sequenced sample: tumor tissue. This chain links TRBV19 with TRBJ1-3; no firm D call. The TCR sequence derives from a human donor with diffuse large B-cell lymphoma. Here the CDR3 reads CASSTLLSGNTIYF. The DNA for the CDR3 is TGTGCCAGTAGTACTCTGCTCTCTGGAAACACCATATATTTT.